These 22 T cell receptor beta chains originate from one sample sequenced in a study of blood T cell repertoires in COVID-19. Sequencing was performed with immunoSEQ multiplex PCR; in TCRdb, only in-frame clones are kept and a portion is missing. The sample consists of 75,000 to 85,000 clones, roughly 85% of them appearing once. Sequenced sample: peripheral blood. These receptors all come from a man aged 60 to 69 with COVID-19, enrolled during active disease.

The chain uses TRBV5-1 and TRBJ1-2; perhaps TRBD1 as D (6 bases). The CDR3 has 15 residues. CDR1 is SGHRS, CDR2 YFSETQ, per germline. Trimming cost V 0 bases and J 8 bases, with 17 bases left between them. This CDR3 is CASSLVSGVSDGYTF. The CDR3 coding sequence is TGCGCCAGCAGCTTGGTTTCAGGGGTTTCCGACGGCTACACCTTC.

In its sample, this clone was seen once. The V call is TRBV19, the J call TRBJ1-2, with D unresolved. V lost 5 bases and J 7 bases, leaving 11 bases between the germline ends. The germline V gene has CDR1 LNHDA and CDR2 SQIVND (reference sequence). The CDR3 totals 12 residues. The chain's CDR3 is CASSVDLGGYTF. The CDR3 DNA reads as TGTGCCAGTAGTGTCGATCTCGGTGGCTACACCTTC.

The genes are TRBV11-2 and TRBJ2-7, with 9 bases fitting TRBD2. This CDR3 contains 16 residues. From germline, CDR1 is SGHAT and CDR2 FQNNGV. V trimming: 5 bases; J trimming: 0 bases; junction bases outside the gene matches: 8. CDR3 sequence: CASSPRVSGGSYEQYF. The CDR3 DNA is TGTGCCAGCAGCCCCCGGGTTAGCGGGGGCTCCTACGAGCAGTACTTC.

This chain uses TRBV3-1 (or the pseudogene TRBV3-2) with TRBJ1-5; D might be TRBD1 (5 bases). This CDR3 is built from 16 residues. Germline CDR1 and CDR2: LGHDT and YNNKEL (reference sequence). Trimming pared 0 bases from V and 3 bases from J, leaving 12 bases between. CDR3 region: CASSQDQRGINQPQHF. The CDR3 DNA is TGTGCCAGCAGCCAAGATCAACGGGGGATCAATCAGCCCCAGCATTTT.

The sample holds a few counts of this clone. The chain carries TRBV5-1 and TRBJ1-1; D call uncertain. The CDR3 is 15 amino acids. Germline lookup yields CDR1 SGHRS and CDR2 YFSETQ. The ends were cut back, 1 base at V and 1 base at J, with 11 bases in the middle. CDR3 DNA sequence: TGCGCCAGCAGCTTGTTACCCACAGAGAACACTGAAGCTTTCTTT. This translates into CASSLLPTENTEAFF.

The chain is built from TRBV9 and TRBJ2-2, with D perhaps TRBD1 (5 bases). V lost 6 bases to trimming and J lost 6 bases, with 15 bases between them. The CDR3 is made up of 14 amino acids. Germline CDR1 is SGDLS and CDR2 is YYNGEE. CDR3 sequence reads: CASTQGLVSGELFF. In nucleotides, the CDR3 is TGTGCCAGCACCCAGGGATTGGTGTCCGGGGAGCTGTTTTTT.

This rearrangement joins TRBV7-9 to TRBJ1-2; D is possibly TRBD1 (6 bases). The V end lost 5 bases, the J end lost 4 bases, and 23 bases lay between the germline ends. Germline V gives CDR1 SEHNR, CDR2 FQNEAQ (reference sequence). This CDR3 is 17 amino acids long. The CDR3 DNA reads as TGTGCCAGCAGCCCACGTCTCCTGCCAGGGGTGGGCTATGGCTACACCTTC. Amino acid sequence: CASSPRLLPGVGYGYTF. The full variable domain, with the rest looked up from reference TRBV7-9 and TRBJ1-2, is DTGVSQNPRHKITKRGQNVTFRCDPISEHNRLYWYRQTLGQGPEFLTYFQNEAQLEKSRLLSDRFSAERPKGSFSTLEIQRTEQGDSAMYLCASSPRLLPGVGYGYTFGSGTRLTVV.

This clone was counted a single time. The rearrangement links TRBV20-1 to TRBJ1-3; D gene uncertain. Trimming took 3 bases from V and 1 from J, leaving 10 bases between them. This CDR3 is 14 amino acids long. Germline loops: CDR1 DFQATT, CDR2 SNEGSKA (reference sequence). The CDR3, as DNA: TGCAGTGCTAGTCACCCCGGGTCTGGAAACACCATATATTTT. It codes for CSASHPGSGNTIYF.

This sequence joins TRBV19 and TRBJ2-3; 10 positions agree with TRBD1. Losses at the gene ends were 5 bases for V and 5 bases for J; bases not matched to a gene: 10. CDR1 is LNHDA, CDR2 SQIVND, per germline (reference sequence). The CDR3 loop spans 16 amino acids. In nucleotides, the CDR3 is TGTGCCAGTAGTCCCTCCCGGGACAGGGGAGGAGATACGCAGTATTTT. This gives the protein CASSPSRDRGGDTQYF. Full variable domain (rest looked up from reference TRBV19 and TRBJ2-3): DGGITQSPKYLFRKEGQNVTLSCEQNLNHDAMYWYRQDPGQGLRLIYYSQIVNDFQKGDIAEGYSVSREKKESFPLTVTSAQKNPTAFYLCASSPSRDRGGDTQYFGPGTRLTVL.

The V call is TRBV6-2 or TRBV6-3, the J call TRBJ1-6; a weak D match, TRBD1 (5 bases). In germline, CDR1 is MNHEY, CDR2 SVGEGT. The CDR3 spans 15 residues. The ends were cut back, 4 bases at V and 6 bases at J, with 13 bases in the middle. The CDR3 is CASSSGNSGNSPLHF. CDR3 nucleotides: TGTGCCAGCAGTTCAGGGAATTCGGGTAATTCACCCCTCCACTTT.

This clone was detected ten times or more. This sequence joins TRBV27 and TRBJ1-2, with D possibly matching TRBD1 (5 bases). V lost 0 bases and J lost 4, with 9 bases in between. The germline V gene has CDR1 MNHEY and CDR2 SMNVEV (reference sequence). The CDR3 length is 14 residues. CDR3 nucleotides: TGTGCCAGCAGTTTATCGGACAATATCTATGGCTACACCTTC. It yields the protein CASSLSDNIYGYTF.

The J gene is TRBJ1-2, the V gene TRBV5-1, with unresolved D. The CDR3 has 14 residues. Trimming took off 0 bases at V and 4 bases at J, with 10 bases between the two ends. The germline V gene has CDR1 SGHRS and CDR2 YFSETQ. CDR3 bases: TGCGCCAGCAGCTTGGGACTTGGAAGCTATGGCTACACCTTC. It codes for CASSLGLGSYGYTF.

The gene calls are TRBV19 and TRBJ2-2, with TRBD2 matching over 7 bases. V gave up 1 base and J gave up 6 bases; unmatched junction bases: 2. CDR1 is LNHDA, CDR2 SQIVND, per germline (reference sequence). The CDR3 contains 14 residues. The CDR3 reads CASSIGGGAGELFF. For the CDR3, the DNA is TGTGCCAGTAGTATAGGGGGAGGGGCCGGGGAGCTGTTTTTT. The whole variable domain, remainder taken from reference TRBV19 and TRBJ2-2, is DGGITQSPKYLFRKEGQNVTLSCEQNLNHDAMYWYRQDPGQGLRLIYYSQIVNDFQKGDIAEGYSVSREKKESFPLTVTSAQKNPTAFYLCASSIGGGAGELFFGEGSRLTVL.

CDR3: CASSSLGTGGYTF. As DNA, the CDR3 is TGTGCCAGCAGCTCGCTGGGGACAGGAGGCTACACCTTC. The gene calls are TRBV7-3 and TRBJ1-2; 8 bases fit TRBD1. Germline CDR1 is SGHTA and CDR2 is FQGTGA. This CDR3 comprises 13 residues. Losses at the gene ends were 4 bases for V and 8 bases for J; bases not matched to a gene: 6.

The chain joins TRBV18 to TRBJ2-3; 7 bases agree with TRBD1. The CDR3 has 15 residues. Trimming removed 8 bases from V and 2 bases from J; junction bases left unmatched: 10. Germline CDR1 is KGHSH and CDR2 is LQKENI. CDR3 bases: TGTGCCAGCACCCCCGGGCAGGGGGTCACAGATACGCAGTATTTT. Translated, it gives CASTPGQGVTDTQYF.

J is TRBJ2-7 and V is TRBV7-6; 8 bases are shared with TRBD1. V was clipped by 5 bases and J by 4 bases; unmatched bases: 13. The CDR3 length is 16 residues. Germline assignment: CDR1 SGHVS and CDR2 FNYEAQ. This CDR3 is CASSKQHRGNVYEQYF. DNA of the CDR3: TGTGCCAGCAGCAAACAGCACAGGGGGAATGTTTACGAGCAGTACTTC.

The chain couples TRBV29-1 to TRBJ1-1; no firm D call. The CDR3 length is 12 residues. Looked up from germline, CDR1 is SQVTM and CDR2 is ANQGSEA. Trimming pared 3 bases from V and 3 bases from J, leaving 8 bases between. In DNA form, the CDR3 reads TGCAGCGTTGATCCCCGAGACACTGAAGCTTTCTTT. It encodes CSVDPRDTEAFF. Full variable domain (missing parts from reference TRBV29-1 and TRBJ1-1): SAVISQKPSRDICQRGTSLTIQCQVDSQVTMMFWYRQQPGQSLTLIATANQGSEATYESGFVIDKFPISRPNLTFSTLTVSNMSPEDSSIYLCSVDPRDTEAFFGQGTRLTVV.

This clone came up a few times. V gene TRBV3-1 (or the pseudogene TRBV3-2) combines with J gene TRBJ1-5; no definite D call. The CDR3 has 16 residues. Per germline, CDR1 LGHDT and CDR2 YNNKEL (reference sequence). V was cut by 3 bases and J by 0 bases, with 12 bases left in between. The CDR3 nucleotides are TGTGCCAGCAGCCAGACTGGGGAGGCTAGCAATCAGCCCCAGCATTTT. This sequence encodes CASSQTGEASNQPQHF.

The chain couples TRBV19 to TRBJ1-3; D remains unclear. From germline, CDR1 is LNHDA and CDR2 SQIVND (reference sequence). V dropped 5 bases and J dropped 7 bases, with 15 bases sitting between them. This CDR3 comprises 14 residues. The CDR3 nucleotides read TGTGCCAGTAGTTCGAGCGGGCGAGGGAACACCATATATTTT. It translates to CASSSSGRGNTIYF.

The CDR3 reads CATQGGPDTQYF. Here the CDR3 DNA reads TGTGCCACACAGGGGGGCCCAGATACGCAGTATTTT. V is TRBV2 and J is TRBJ2-3, with 8 bases lining up with TRBD1. Germline values: CDR1 SNHLY, CDR2 FYNNEI. The CDR3 contains 12 residues. The V segment lost 10 bases and the J segment 4 bases; nucleotides outside the gene matches: 4.

The V call is TRBV5-6, the J call TRBJ2-5; unclear D gene. Germline loops: CDR1 SGHDT, CDR2 YYEEEE. The ends were cut back, 4 bases at V and 5 bases at J, with 12 bases in the middle. The CDR3 totals 13 residues. CDR3 sequence (DNA): TGTGCCAGCAGCCTACCCTCCCCGGAGACCCAGTACTTC. Protein sequence: CASSLPSPETQYF.

This clone was observed a handful of times. The genes are TRBV19 and TRBJ2-1; TRBD2 matches 8 bases. J gave up 4 bases and V 0 bases, and 8 bases lay outside the gene matches. Per germline, CDR1 LNHDA and CDR2 SQIVND (reference sequence). This CDR3 region has 17 residues. DNA for the CDR3: TGTGCCAGTAGTATAGATAGCAGCGGGAGTGGGTACAATGAGCAGTTCTTC. Its translation: CASSIDSSGSGYNEQFF.